These T cell receptor beta chains were read from a single sample in a study of shared clonotypes between healthy human individuals. The method was immunoSEQ multiplex PCR; TCRdb's version includes in-frame clones alone and lacks a portion of them. Of some 2,000,000 clones in the sample, 85% to 95% are singletons; the top ten hold 0.1% to 0.15%. Sequencing was done on a sample of naive CD4+ T cells sorted from blood. Receptor source: a man between 18 and 35 years old in good health. CDR3s include the opening cysteine and the closing phenylalanine or tryptophan. Each record gives: D gene, CDR3 length, J gene, clone size, V gene, CDR3 DNA, CDR3 protein. The D gene is left open where the match is weak. Rows may omit the clone size; those that give it use once, few, many or a size class.

d_gene: NA
len: 18
j_gene: TRBJ2-7
abundance: NA
v_gene: TRBV7-6
CDR3nt: TGTGCCAGCAGCTTGAGTCCTTTAGCTCCTACAAAGTACTACGAGCAGTACTTC
CDR3aa: CASSLSPLAPTKYYEQYF

d_gene: NA
len: 15
j_gene: TRBJ1-1
abundance: NA
v_gene: TRBV28
CDR3nt: TGTGCCAGCAGTTTTTCCCTTTCGGGGAACACTGAAGCTTTCTTT
CDR3aa: CASSFSLSGNTEAFF

d_gene: NA
len: 15
j_gene: TRBJ2-3
abundance: NA
v_gene: TRBV28
CDR3nt: TGTGCCAGCAGTCTCGGGGGCTCTAGCACAGATACGCAGTATTTT
CDR3aa: CASSLGGSSTDTQYF

d_gene: NA
len: 15
j_gene: TRBJ2-7
abundance: NA
v_gene: TRBV6-6
CDR3nt: TGTGCCAGCAGGGACCCCGGGACGAGATCCTACGAGCAGTACTTC
CDR3aa: CASRDPGTRSYEQYF

d_gene: NA
len: 11
j_gene: TRBJ1-6
abundance: NA
v_gene: TRBV28
CDR3nt: TGTGCCAGCAGCCAACAGTCACCCCTCCACTTT
CDR3aa: CASSQQSPLHF

d_gene: NA
len: 14
j_gene: TRBJ1-2
abundance: NA
v_gene: TRBV18
CDR3nt: TGTGCCAGCTCAAGCCCGAGAGGGACTGGTGGCTACACCTTC
CDR3aa: CASSSPRGTGGYTF

d_gene: NA
len: 13
j_gene: TRBJ1-6
abundance: NA
v_gene: TRBV28
CDR3nt: TGTGCCAGCAGTTTCCAGGGGAACTCACCCCTCCACTTT
CDR3aa: CASSFQGNSPLHF

d_gene: NA
len: 12
j_gene: TRBJ1-2
abundance: once
v_gene: TRBV2
CDR3nt: TGTGCCAGCACCCCGGGGGGTCTCGGCTACACCTTC
CDR3aa: CASTPGGLGYTF

d_gene: TRBD1
len: 16
j_gene: TRBJ2-3
abundance: NA
v_gene: TRBV10-3
CDR3nt: TGTGCCATCAGTGAGGGACAGGGGTGGCACACAGATACGCAGTATTTT
CDR3aa: CAISEGQGWHTDTQYF

d_gene: TRBD1
len: 14
j_gene: TRBJ2-5
abundance: NA
v_gene: TRBV7-7
CDR3nt: TGTGCTAGCAGCTTACAACAGGGGCAAGAGACCCAGTACTTC
CDR3aa: CASSLQQGQETQYF

d_gene: NA
len: 17
j_gene: TRBJ2-3
abundance: NA
v_gene: TRBV9
CDR3nt: TGTGCCAGCAGGCCGGATAACCCCACTAATCGTGCAGATACGCAGTATTTT
CDR3aa: CASRPDNPTNRADTQYF

d_gene: NA
len: 14
j_gene: TRBJ2-5
abundance: NA
v_gene: TRBV7-9
CDR3nt: TGTGCCAGCAGCCCTCGACAGCTCCAAGAGACCCAGTACTTC
CDR3aa: CASSPRQLQETQYF

d_gene: TRBD2
len: 16
j_gene: TRBJ2-1
abundance: NA
v_gene: TRBV7-3
CDR3nt: TGTGCCAGCAGCTCGGGACTAGCGGAGCCCTACAATGAGCAGTTCTTC
CDR3aa: CASSSGLAEPYNEQFF

d_gene: NA
len: 14
j_gene: TRBJ2-7
abundance: NA
v_gene: TRBV7-2
CDR3nt: TGTGCCAGCAGCTTAGACTCCGCTTTCTACGAGCAGTACTTC
CDR3aa: CASSLDSAFYEQYF

d_gene: NA
len: 13
j_gene: TRBJ2-2
abundance: NA
v_gene: TRBV11-2
CDR3nt: TGTGCCAGCAGCTCTCAAGGAGGGGGGGAGCTGTTTTTT
CDR3aa: CASSSQGGGELFF

d_gene: NA
len: 15
j_gene: TRBJ2-6
abundance: NA
v_gene: TRBV2
CDR3nt: TGTGCCAGCAGGGGGGCCAACTCTGGGGCCAACGTCCTGACTTTC
CDR3aa: CASRGANSGANVLTF

d_gene: TRBD2
len: 16
j_gene: TRBJ2-1
abundance: NA
v_gene: TRBV7-2
CDR3nt: TGTGCCAGCAGCCCACAAACGGGACTAGCGGGAGAAGAGCAGTTCTTC
CDR3aa: CASSPQTGLAGEEQFF

d_gene: NA
len: 14
j_gene: TRBJ2-3
abundance: NA
v_gene: TRBV6-5
CDR3nt: TGTGCCAGCAGTCCTACAGGGAGCACAGATACGCAGTATTTT
CDR3aa: CASSPTGSTDTQYF

d_gene: NA
len: 16
j_gene: TRBJ1-6
abundance: NA
v_gene: TRBV27
CDR3nt: TGTGCCAGCAGTTTAGAGGGGGGCTTTTATAATTCACCCCTCCACTTT
CDR3aa: CASSLEGGFYNSPLHF

d_gene: TRBD2
len: 18
j_gene: TRBJ2-5
abundance: NA
v_gene: TRBV11-3
CDR3nt: TGTGCCAGCAGCTCGCGACCGGGACTAGCGGGGTTCGGGGAGACCCAGTACTTC
CDR3aa: CASSSRPGLAGFGETQYF

d_gene: TRBD1
len: 14
j_gene: TRBJ1-2
abundance: NA
v_gene: TRBV6-5
CDR3nt: TGTGCCAGCAGTTATCGCCAGGGGGGGTATGGCTACACCTTC
CDR3aa: CASSYRQGGYGYTF

d_gene: TRBD1
len: 14
j_gene: TRBJ1-2
abundance: NA
v_gene: TRBV30
CDR3nt: TGTGCCTGGAGTGTACAAGGGACAGGGGACGGCTACACCTTC
CDR3aa: CAWSVQGTGDGYTF

d_gene: NA
len: 15
j_gene: TRBJ2-6
abundance: NA
v_gene: TRBV30
CDR3nt: TGTGCCTGGAGCCGAGGGGGAGAGGGGGCCAACGTCCTGACTTTC
CDR3aa: CAWSRGGEGANVLTF

d_gene: NA
len: 13
j_gene: TRBJ2-5
abundance: NA
v_gene: TRBV5-6
CDR3nt: TGTGCCAGCAGCTTGCCTAGCGAAGAGACCCAGTACTTC
CDR3aa: CASSLPSEETQYF

d_gene: NA
len: 12
j_gene: TRBJ2-5
abundance: NA
v_gene: TRBV18
CDR3nt: TGTGCCAGCTCACCTTCGCTAGAGACCCAGTACTTC
CDR3aa: CASSPSLETQYF

d_gene: NA
len: 11
j_gene: TRBJ2-5
abundance: NA
v_gene: TRBV7-7
CDR3nt: TGTGCTAGCAGTTCGGCGGAGACCCAGTACTTC
CDR3aa: CASSSAETQYF

d_gene: NA
len: 14
j_gene: TRBJ1-2
abundance: NA
v_gene: TRBV5-1
CDR3nt: TGCGCCAGCAGCTTGATGGAGGGTAACTATGGCTACACCTTC
CDR3aa: CASSLMEGNYGYTF

d_gene: NA
len: 15
j_gene: TRBJ2-5
abundance: NA
v_gene: TRBV9
CDR3nt: TGTGCCAGCAGCGCCCAGGGGCAAATGCAAGAGACCCAGTACTTC
CDR3aa: CASSAQGQMQETQYF

d_gene: NA
len: 17
j_gene: TRBJ2-3
abundance: NA
v_gene: TRBV27
CDR3nt: TGTGCCAGCAGTTTAGTTTTTGGGATTGCGGGCACAGATACGCAGTATTTT
CDR3aa: CASSLVFGIAGTDTQYF

d_gene: NA
len: 15
j_gene: TRBJ1-1
abundance: NA
v_gene: TRBV2
CDR3nt: TGTGCCAGCAGTGAAAGGGCGAGCGGTAACACTGAAGCTTTCTTT
CDR3aa: CASSERASGNTEAFF

d_gene: NA
len: 13
j_gene: TRBJ1-5
abundance: many
v_gene: TRBV6-6
CDR3nt: TGTGCCAGCAATTGGGACAGCAATCAGCCCCAGCATTTT
CDR3aa: CASNWDSNQPQHF

d_gene: NA
len: 14
j_gene: TRBJ2-1
abundance: many
v_gene: TRBV9
CDR3nt: TGTGCCAGCAGCGTAGTTACTAGCCCCAATGAGCAGTTCTTC
CDR3aa: CASSVVTSPNEQFF

d_gene: NA
len: 17
j_gene: TRBJ2-1
abundance: NA
v_gene: TRBV5-8
CDR3nt: TGTGCCAGCAGCTTGCCGACTGGGATCAGCTCCTACAATGAGCAGTTCTTC
CDR3aa: CASSLPTGISSYNEQFF

d_gene: NA
len: 15
j_gene: TRBJ1-1
abundance: NA
v_gene: TRBV5-8
CDR3nt: TGTGCCAGCAGCTACAGGGTAGTGACGAACACTGAAGCTTTCTTT
CDR3aa: CASSYRVVTNTEAFF

d_gene: NA
len: 15
j_gene: TRBJ1-2
abundance: NA
v_gene: TRBV2
CDR3nt: TGTGCCAGCAGCCTAACCGGGACACAACTATATGGCTACACCTTC
CDR3aa: CASSLTGTQLYGYTF

d_gene: TRBD1
len: 14
j_gene: TRBJ1-6
abundance: NA
v_gene: TRBV28
CDR3nt: TGTGCCAGCAGACAGACAGGGGTCGGGTCACCCCTCCACTTT
CDR3aa: CASRQTGVGSPLHF

d_gene: NA
len: 13
j_gene: TRBJ1-6
abundance: NA
v_gene: TRBV5-1
CDR3nt: TGCGCCAGCAGCTTGGGGGGGAATTCACCCCTCCACTTT
CDR3aa: CASSLGGNSPLHF

d_gene: NA
len: 14
j_gene: TRBJ2-7
abundance: NA
v_gene: TRBV29-1
CDR3nt: TGCAGCGTTGGACAGCGGTTGAGCTCCTACGAGCAGTACTTC
CDR3aa: CSVGQRLSSYEQYF

d_gene: NA
len: 13
j_gene: TRBJ2-7
abundance: NA
v_gene: TRBV28
CDR3nt: TGTGCCAGCAGTCGCGGGACTCCCTACGAGCAGTACTTC
CDR3aa: CASSRGTPYEQYF

d_gene: TRBD1
len: 15
j_gene: TRBJ2-2
abundance: NA
v_gene: TRBV7-9
CDR3nt: TGTGCCAGCAGTCGGACCGGGACAGGGCCCGGGGAGCTGTTTTTT
CDR3aa: CASSRTGTGPGELFF